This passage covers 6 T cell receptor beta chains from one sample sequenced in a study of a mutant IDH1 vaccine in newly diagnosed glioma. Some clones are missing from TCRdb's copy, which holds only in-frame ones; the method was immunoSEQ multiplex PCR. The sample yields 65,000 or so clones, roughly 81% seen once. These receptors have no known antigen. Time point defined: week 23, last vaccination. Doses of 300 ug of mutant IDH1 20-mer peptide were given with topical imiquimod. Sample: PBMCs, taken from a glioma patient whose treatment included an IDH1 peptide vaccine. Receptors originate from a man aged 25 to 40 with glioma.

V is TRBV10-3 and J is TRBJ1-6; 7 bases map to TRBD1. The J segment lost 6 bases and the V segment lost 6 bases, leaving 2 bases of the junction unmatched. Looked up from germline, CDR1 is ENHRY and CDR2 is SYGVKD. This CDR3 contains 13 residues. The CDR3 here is CAIRGQPNSPLHF. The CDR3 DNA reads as TGTGCCATCAGGGGACAGCCTAATTCACCCCTCCACTTT.

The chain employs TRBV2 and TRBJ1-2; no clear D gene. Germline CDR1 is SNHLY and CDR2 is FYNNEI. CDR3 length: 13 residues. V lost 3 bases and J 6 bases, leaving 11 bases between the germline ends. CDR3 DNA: TGTGCCAGCAGTGACGGCGTTGGCCATGGCTACACCTTC. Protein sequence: CASSDGVGHGYTF.

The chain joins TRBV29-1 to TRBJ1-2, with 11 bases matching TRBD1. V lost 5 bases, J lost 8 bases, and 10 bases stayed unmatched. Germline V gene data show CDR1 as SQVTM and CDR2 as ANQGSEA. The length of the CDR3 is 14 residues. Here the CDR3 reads CSVRTGGAFRGYTF. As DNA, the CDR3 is TGCAGCGTTCGGACAGGGGGCGCGTTCCGGGGCTACACCTTC.

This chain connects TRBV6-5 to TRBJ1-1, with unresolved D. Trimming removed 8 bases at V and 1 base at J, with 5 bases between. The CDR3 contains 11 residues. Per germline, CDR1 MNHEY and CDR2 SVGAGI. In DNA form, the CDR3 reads TGTGCCAGCTCGTGGAACACTGAAGCTTTCTTT. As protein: CASSWNTEAFF.

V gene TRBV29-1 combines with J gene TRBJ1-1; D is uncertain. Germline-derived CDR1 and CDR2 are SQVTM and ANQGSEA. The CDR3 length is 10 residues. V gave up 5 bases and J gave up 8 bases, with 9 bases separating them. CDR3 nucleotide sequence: TGCAGCGTTCCTGGGAGGGAAGCTTTCTTT. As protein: CSVPGREAFF.

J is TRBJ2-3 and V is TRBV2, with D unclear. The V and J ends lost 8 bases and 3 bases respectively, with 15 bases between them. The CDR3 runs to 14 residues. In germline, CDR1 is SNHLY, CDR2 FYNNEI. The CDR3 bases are TGTGCCAGCCTCCCGCCGGCGGCTACAGATACGCAGTATTTT. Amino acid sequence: CASLPPAATDTQYF.